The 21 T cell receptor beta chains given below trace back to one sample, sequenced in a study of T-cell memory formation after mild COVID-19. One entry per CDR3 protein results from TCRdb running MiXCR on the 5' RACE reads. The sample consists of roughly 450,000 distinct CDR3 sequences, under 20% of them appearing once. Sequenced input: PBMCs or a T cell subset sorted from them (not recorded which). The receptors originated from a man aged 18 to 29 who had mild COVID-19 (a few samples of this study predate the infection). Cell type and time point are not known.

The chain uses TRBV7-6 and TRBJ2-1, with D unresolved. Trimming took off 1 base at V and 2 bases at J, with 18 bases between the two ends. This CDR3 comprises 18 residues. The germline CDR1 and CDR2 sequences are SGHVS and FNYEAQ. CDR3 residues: CASSLESPRVIPYNEQFF. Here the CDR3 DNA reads TGTGCCAGCAGCTTAGAGTCGCCTAGAGTAATCCCCTACAATGAGCAGTTCTTC.

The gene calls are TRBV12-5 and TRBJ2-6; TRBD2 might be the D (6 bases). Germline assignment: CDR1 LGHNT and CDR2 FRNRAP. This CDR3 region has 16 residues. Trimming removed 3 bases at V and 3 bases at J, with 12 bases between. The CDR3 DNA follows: TGTGCTAGTGGTTTAGGGCCGGGGGATGGGGCCAACGTCCTGACTTTC. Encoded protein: CASGLGPGDGANVLTF.

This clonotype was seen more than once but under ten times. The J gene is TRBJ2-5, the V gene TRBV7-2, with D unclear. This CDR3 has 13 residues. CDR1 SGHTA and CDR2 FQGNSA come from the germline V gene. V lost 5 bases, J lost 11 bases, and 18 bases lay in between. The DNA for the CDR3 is TGTGCCAGCAGCCCCAATGGGTTCGTAGCACAGTACTTC. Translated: CASSPNGFVAQYF.

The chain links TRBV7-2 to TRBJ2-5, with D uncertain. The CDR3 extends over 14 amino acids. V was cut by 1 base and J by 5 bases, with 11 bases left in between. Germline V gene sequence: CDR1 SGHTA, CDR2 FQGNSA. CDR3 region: CASSLGGHEETQYF. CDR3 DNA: TGTGCCAGCAGCTTAGGGGGTCACGAGGAGACCCAGTACTTC.

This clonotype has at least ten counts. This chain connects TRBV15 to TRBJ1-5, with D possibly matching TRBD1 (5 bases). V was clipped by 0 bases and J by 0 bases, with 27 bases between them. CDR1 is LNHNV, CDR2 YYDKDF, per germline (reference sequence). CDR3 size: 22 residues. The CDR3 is CATSRDGWGRGEGLYSNQPQHF. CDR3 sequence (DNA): TGTGCCACCAGCAGAGATGGATGGGGACGCGGGGAAGGACTCTATAGCAATCAGCCCCAGCATTTT.

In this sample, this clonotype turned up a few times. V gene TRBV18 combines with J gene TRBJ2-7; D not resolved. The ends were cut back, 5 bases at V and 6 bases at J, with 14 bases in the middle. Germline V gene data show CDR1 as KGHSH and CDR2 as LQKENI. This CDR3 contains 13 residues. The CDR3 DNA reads TGTGCCAGCTCATCCGGCTTCAGCGCCGAGCAGTACTTC. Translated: CASSSGFSAEQYF.

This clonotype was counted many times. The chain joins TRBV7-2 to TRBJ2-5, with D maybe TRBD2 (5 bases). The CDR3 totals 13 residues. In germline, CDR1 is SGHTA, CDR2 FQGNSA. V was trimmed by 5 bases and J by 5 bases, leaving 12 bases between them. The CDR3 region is CASSPGSGETQYF. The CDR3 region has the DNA TGTGCCAGCAGCCCGGGGTCTGGGGAGACCCAGTACTTC.

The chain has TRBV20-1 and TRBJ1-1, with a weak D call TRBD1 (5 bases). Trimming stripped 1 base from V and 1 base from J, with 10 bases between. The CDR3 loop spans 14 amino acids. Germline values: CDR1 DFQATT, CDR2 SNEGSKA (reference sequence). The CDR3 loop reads CSARGDGGNTEAFF. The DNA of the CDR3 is TGCAGTGCTAGAGGAGACGGGGGGAACACTGAAGCTTTCTTT.

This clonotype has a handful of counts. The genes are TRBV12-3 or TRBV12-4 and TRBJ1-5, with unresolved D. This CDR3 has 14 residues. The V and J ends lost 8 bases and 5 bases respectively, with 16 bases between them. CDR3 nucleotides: TGTGCCAGCTCCCCGTCCCGGGGATATCAGCCCCAGCATTTT. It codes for CASSPSRGYQPQHF.

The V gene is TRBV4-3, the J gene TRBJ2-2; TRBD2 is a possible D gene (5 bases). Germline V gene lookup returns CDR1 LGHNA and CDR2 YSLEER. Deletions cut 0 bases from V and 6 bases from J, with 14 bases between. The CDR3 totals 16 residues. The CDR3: CASSQEFTSHPGELFF. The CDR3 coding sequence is TGCGCCAGCAGCCAAGAGTTTACTAGTCACCCCGGGGAGCTGTTTTTT.

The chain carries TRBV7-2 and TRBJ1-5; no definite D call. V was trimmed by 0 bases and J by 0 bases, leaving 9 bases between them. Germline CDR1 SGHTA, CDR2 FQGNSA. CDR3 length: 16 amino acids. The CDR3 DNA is TGTGCCAGCAGCTTAGCGGGTTACGGTAGCAATCAGCCCCAGCATTTT. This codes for CASSLAGYGSNQPQHF. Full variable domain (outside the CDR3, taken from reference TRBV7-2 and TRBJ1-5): GAGVSQSPSNKVTEKGKDVELRCDPISGHTALYWYRQSLGQGLEFLIYFQGNSAPDKSGLPSDRFSAERTGGSVSTLTIQRTQQEDSAVYLCASSLAGYGSNQPQHFGDGTRLSIL.

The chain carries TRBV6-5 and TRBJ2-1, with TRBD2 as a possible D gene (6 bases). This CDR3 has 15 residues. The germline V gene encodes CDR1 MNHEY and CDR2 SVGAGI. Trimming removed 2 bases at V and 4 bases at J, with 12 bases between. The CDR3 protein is CASSYAGFGYNEQFF. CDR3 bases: TGTGCCAGCAGTTACGCGGGGTTTGGGTACAATGAGCAGTTCTTC.

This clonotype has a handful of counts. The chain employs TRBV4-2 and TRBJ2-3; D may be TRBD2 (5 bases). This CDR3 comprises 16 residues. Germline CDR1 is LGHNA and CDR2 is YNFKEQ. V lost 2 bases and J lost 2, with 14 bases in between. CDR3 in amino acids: CASSQLFSGITDTQYF. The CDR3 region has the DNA TGTGCCAGCAGCCAACTGTTCAGCGGCATCACAGATACGCAGTATTTT.

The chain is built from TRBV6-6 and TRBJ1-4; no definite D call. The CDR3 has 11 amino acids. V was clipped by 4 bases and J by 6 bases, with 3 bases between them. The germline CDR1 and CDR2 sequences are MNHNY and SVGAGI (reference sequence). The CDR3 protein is CASSLYEKLFF. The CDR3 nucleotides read TGTGCCAGCAGTTTGTATGAAAAACTGTTTTTT.

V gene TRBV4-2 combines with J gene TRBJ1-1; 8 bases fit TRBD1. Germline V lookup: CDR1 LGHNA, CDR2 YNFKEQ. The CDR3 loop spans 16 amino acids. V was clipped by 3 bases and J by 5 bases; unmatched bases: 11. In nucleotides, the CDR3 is TGTGCCAGCAGCCACGCGCACAGGGGGGGTGAGACTGAAGCTTTCTTT. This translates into CASSHAHRGGETEAFF.

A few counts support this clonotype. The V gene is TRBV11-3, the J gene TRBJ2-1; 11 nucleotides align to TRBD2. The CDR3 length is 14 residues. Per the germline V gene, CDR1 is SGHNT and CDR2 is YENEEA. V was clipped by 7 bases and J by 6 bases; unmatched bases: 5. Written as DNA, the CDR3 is TGTGCCAGCAAACTAGCGGGGGCCCTCAATGAGCAGTTCTTC. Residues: CASKLAGALNEQFF.

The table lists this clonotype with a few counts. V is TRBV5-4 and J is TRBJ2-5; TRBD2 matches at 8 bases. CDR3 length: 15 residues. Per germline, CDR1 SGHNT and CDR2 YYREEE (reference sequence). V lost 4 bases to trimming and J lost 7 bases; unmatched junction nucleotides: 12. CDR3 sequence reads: CASSPPGSRGGTQYF. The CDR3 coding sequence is TGTGCCAGCAGCCCCCCCGGGAGCCGGGGGGGGACCCAGTACTTC.

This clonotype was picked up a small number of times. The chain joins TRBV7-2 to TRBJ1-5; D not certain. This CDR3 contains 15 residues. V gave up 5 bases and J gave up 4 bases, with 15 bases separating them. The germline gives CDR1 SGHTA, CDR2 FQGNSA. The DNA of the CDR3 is TGTGCCAGCAGCCAACAAGTAGACGGGAATCAGCCCCAGCATTTT. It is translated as CASSQQVDGNQPQHF.

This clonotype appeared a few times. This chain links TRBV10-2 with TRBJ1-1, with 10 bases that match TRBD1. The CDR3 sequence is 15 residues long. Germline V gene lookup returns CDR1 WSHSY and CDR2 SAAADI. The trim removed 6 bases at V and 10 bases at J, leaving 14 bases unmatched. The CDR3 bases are TGCGCCAGCAGGGATACCGGGACAGGGGTACCCGCAGCTTTCTTT. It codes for CASRDTGTGVPAAFF.

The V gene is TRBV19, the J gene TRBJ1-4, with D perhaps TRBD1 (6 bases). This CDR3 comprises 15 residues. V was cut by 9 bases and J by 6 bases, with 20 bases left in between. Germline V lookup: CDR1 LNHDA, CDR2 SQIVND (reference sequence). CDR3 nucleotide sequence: TGTGCCAGCAAGATACAGGGCCGGCGTTATGAAAAACTGTTTTTT. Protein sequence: CASKIQGRRYEKLFF.

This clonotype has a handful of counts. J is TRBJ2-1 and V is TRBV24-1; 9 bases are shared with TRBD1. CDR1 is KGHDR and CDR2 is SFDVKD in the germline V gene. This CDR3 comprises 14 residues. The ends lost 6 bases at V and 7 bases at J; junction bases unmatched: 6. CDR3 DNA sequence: TGTGCCACCAGTCTACAGGGGGCGAGGAATGAGCAGTTCTTC. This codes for CATSLQGARNEQFF.